Listed below are T cell receptor beta chains from one sample, sequenced in a study of blood T cell repertoires in COVID-19. The table came from immunoSEQ multiplex PCR; TCRdb's copy has only in-frame clones and leaves some out. The top ten hold roughly 16% of the sample, which has 220,000 or so clones, 90% seen once. Material for sequencing was PBMCs or T cells enriched from blood (not recorded which). These receptors were taken from a man aged 30 to 39 who had been exposed to COVID-19. CDR3s leave out the opening cysteine and the closing phenylalanine or tryptophan. Each record gives: V gene, CDR3 protein.

TRBV7-8,ASSLGRYEQY
TRBV7-3,ASSTGGNEQF
TRBV5-5,ASSPNPGTYYEQY
TRBV4-1,ASSAGTSGGQETQY
TRBV7-3,ASSPRQGSTDTQY
TRBV5-5,ASSPEGRGTNEKLF
TRBV2,ASRLGQNYGYT
TRBV2,ASWGRGLHGYT
TRBV28,ASSVQGSNTEAF
TRBV4-2,ASSQKTSGGNTGELF
TRBV12-3/TRBV12-4,ASSVPKLDTQY
TRBV10-3,ATSLGMDTEAF
TRBV29-1,SVVPIDRGETQY
TRBV10-3,AISPLAGGSGELF
TRBV5-6,ASSPWIEGGGELF
TRBV7-3,ASSPTGGSYEQY
TRBV5-6,ASSLGQSEKLF